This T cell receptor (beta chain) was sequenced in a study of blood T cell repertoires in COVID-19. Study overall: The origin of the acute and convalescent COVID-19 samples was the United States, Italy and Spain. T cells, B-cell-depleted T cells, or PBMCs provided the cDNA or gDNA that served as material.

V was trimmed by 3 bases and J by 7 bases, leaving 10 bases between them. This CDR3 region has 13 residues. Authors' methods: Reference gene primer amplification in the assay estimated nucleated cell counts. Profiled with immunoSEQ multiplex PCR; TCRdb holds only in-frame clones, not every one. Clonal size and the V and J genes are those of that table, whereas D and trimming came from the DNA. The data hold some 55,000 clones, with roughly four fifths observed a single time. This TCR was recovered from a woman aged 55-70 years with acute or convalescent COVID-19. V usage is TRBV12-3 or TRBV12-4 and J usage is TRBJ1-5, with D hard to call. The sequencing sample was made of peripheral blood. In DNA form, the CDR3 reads TGTGCCAGCAGTTTCGGGTTCGGCCAGCCCCAGCATTTT. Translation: CASSFGFGQPQHF.